The T cell receptor beta chain under discussion was sequenced for a study of blood T cell repertoires in COVID-19 (dated by TCRdb to about 2020). About the full investigation: Samples covering the acute and convalescent phases of COVID-19 were provided by collaborators in the United States, Italy and Spain. The material from the prospective study consisted of cDNA or gDNA derived from T cells, B-cell-depleted T cells, or PBMCs. Deeply sampled blood TCRbeta repertoires from subjects exposed to, actively infected with, or recovered from COVID-19 were included in the dataset. The repertoires were made available in a free public database intended to serve as a resource for research on the immune response to SARS-CoV-2. Samples were obtained from the ongoing ImmuneRACE study (first 160 participants) and from approximately 1,200 subjects provided by 6 global collaborators. The sample metadata nearly always contained a de-identified subject ID, COVID-19 status, age in years and sex. HLA class I and class II types, where available, came from metadata supplied by the sample provider rather than from assay-based typing. General conclusions and limits of the study: Clinical and demographic metadata were provided uncurated, with the amount varying by source and participant.

A second Seattle source provided samples from volunteer blood donors who had recovered from COVID-19. Whole blood was collected in K2EDTA tubes by collaborating institutions according to the institutions' own protocols. Collaborator samples were shipped for TCRbeta analysis as frozen whole blood, isolated PBMCs, or DNA extracted from either sample type. TCRbeta CDR3 regions were amplified from genomic DNA using the immunoSEQ Assay, a bias-controlled multiplex PCR. As for the original processing: Within the assay, amplification of reference gene primers was used to estimate how many nucleated cells each sample contained. Sequence reads were collapsed and filtered to measure the absolute abundance of every unique TCRbeta CDR3 rearrangement. For each sample, productive Simpson clonality was calculated as the square root of Simpson's diversity index across productive rearrangements. Sourced from immuneACCESS, this table was stored by TCRdb with only in-frame sequences that have V and J called. A share of the clones is absent; for the studies checked, an unresolved V gene accounts for under half, and the remainder has no known explanation. The V and J calls and the clone size are those of that table, but D and trimming were determined from the DNA. For this sample the table gives 280,000 or so clones, of which approximately 83% were detected only once. The leading ten clones occupy over 9% of the sample.

V is cut back by 3 bases and J by 4 bases, with 6 bases in the junction unmatched. CDR1 and CDR2 are read off the germline V gene (reference sequence) as SGHNT and YYREEE. The CDR3 starts with the cysteine, ends with the phenylalanine, and has 16 residues. Only the CDR3 DNA is retained, 48 bases long and in frame from the first base. Concerning this clone itself: The clone's antigen remains unknown. No base quality information exists; no much larger clone differs at one position.

The clonotype originates from a woman in her forties or fifties who had recovered from COVID-19. Sequencing was done on a sample of peripheral blood. The rearrangement combines TRBV5-4 with TRBJ2-1; 11 junctional bases match TRBD1. The CDR3 region reads CASSSTGTGGYNEQFF. The DNA reads TGTGCCAGCAGCTCGACTGGGACAGGGGGGTACAATGAGCAGTTCTTC.